What follows describes a single T cell receptor beta chain. The antigen is unknown. The sample is drawn from a study of cytomegalovirus exposure and HLA in healthy donors. Findings of the study overall: Later work showed greater clonal expansion in HLA-associated TCR beta chains than in equally common others.

V shed 6 bases and J 6 bases; nucleotides not matched to a gene: 5. Germline V gene sequence: CDR1 SNHLY, CDR2 FYNNEI. The CDR3 totals 14 residues. Primers: 60 Vbeta forward and 13 Jbeta reverse. TCRdb's copy holds only in-frame clones and misses some; the assay was immunoSEQ multiplex PCR. The data hold under 250,000 clones, with about 80% observed a single time. The TCR sequence derives from a male donor in good health and CMV-seronegative. Material for sequencing was PBMCs. The chain combines TRBV2 with TRBJ2-6; 7 bases match TRBD1. Here the CDR3 DNA reads TGTGCCAGCAGCGGACAGGTGGCGGCCAACGTCCTGACTTTC. Protein product: CASSGQVAANVLTF.